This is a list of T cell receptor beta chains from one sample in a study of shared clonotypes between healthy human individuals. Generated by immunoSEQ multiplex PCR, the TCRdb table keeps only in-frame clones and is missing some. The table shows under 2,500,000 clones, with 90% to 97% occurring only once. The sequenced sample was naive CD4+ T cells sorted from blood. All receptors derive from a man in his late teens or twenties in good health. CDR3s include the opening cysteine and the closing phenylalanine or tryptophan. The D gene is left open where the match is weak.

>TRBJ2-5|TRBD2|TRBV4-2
TGTGCCAGCAGCCAAGGAGTCTTCGGGACTAGCGGGGCGGAGACCCAGTACTTC
CASSQGVFGTSGAETQYF
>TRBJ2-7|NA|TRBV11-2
TGTGCCAGCAGCTTAGATGTGAGCTCCTACGAGCAGTACTTC
CASSLDVSSYEQYF
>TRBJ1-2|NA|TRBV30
TGTGCCTGGAGTAACGGGGCGCATGGCTACACCTTC
CAWSNGAHGYTF
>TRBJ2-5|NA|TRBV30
TGTGCCTGGATGGTCAGGGAGACCCAGTACTTC
CAWMVRETQYF
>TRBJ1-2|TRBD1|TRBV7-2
TGTGCCAGCAGCGCCCCCCGGACAGGGGAGGTTCGCTATGGCTACACCTTC
CASSAPRTGEVRYGYTF
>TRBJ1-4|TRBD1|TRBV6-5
TGTGCCAGCAGACCCGCCGGGACAGGGGGCGGCAAACTGTTTTTT
CASRPAGTGGGKLFF
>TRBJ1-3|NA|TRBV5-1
TGCGCCAGCAGCTTAGGGACCCCAAATGGAAACACCATATATTTT
CASSLGTPNGNTIYF
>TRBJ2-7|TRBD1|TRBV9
TGTGCCAGCAGCGTAGAGCAGGGGGAACAGTACTTC
CASSVEQGEQYF
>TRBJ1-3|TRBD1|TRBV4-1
TGCGCCAGCAGCCTGCACACGGGGGACAGGTATTCAAGCTCTGGAAACACCATATATTTT
CASSLHTGDRYSSSGNTIYF
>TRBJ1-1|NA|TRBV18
TGTGCCAGCTCACCCCAGGGTCCCACTGAAGCTTTCTTT
CASSPQGPTEAFF
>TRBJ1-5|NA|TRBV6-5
TGTGCCAGCAGTTACTTAAGGGCAGCGGGGAATCAGCCCCAGCATTTT
CASSYLRAAGNQPQHF
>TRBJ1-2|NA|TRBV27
TGTGCCAGCAGTGGGTATGAAGGCTACACCTTC
CASSGYEGYTF